This T cell receptor beta chain appears in the sequencing data of a study of T cell responses to AZD1222 COVID-19 vaccine. Notes on this clone: As yet, its antigen is unknown.

Investigators merged groups given second doses at roughly 4 or roughly 12 weeks. The CDR3 contains 12 residues. V dropped 6 bases and J dropped 5 bases, with 10 bases sitting between them. CDR1 and CDR2 from the germline V gene are MNHEY and SVGEGT. Study outcomes and limitations: White British donors predominated, females outnumbered males, and clonal diversity was possibly underestimated. Among AZD1222 vaccinees, only 5 to 7 were seropositive at baseline. Spike as a whole was targeted by vaccine-associated CD4 TCRs, dominant at 160-218 and 743-854.

TCRdb keeps only in-frame clones here, not all; method: immunoSEQ multiplex PCR. The table includes over 140,000 clones, 80% to 95% detected once. This specimen consisted of peripheral blood, obtained 28 days after the second AZD1222 dose. This receptor was obtained from an adult who received the AZD1222 COVID-19 vaccine. This rearrangement joins TRBV6-2 or TRBV6-3 to TRBJ1-1; D gene uncertain. The CDR3 DNA follows: TGTGCCAGCAGACCTCGTTTGACTGAAGCTTTCTTT. As protein: CASRPRLTEAFF.